The rows below give T cell receptor beta chains drawn from one sample of a study of T cells in Graves' hyperthyroidism and ophthalmopathy. TCRdb independently ran MiXCR on the multiplex PCR reads; one entry per CDR3 protein. Of fewer than 650,000 distinct CDR3 sequences listed, roughly 15% are singletons. The sequenced sample consisted of blood. These receptors all stem from a middle-aged woman with Graves' ophthalmopathy. CDR3s include the opening cysteine and the closing phenylalanine or tryptophan. The D gene is left open where the match is weak. Rows give clone size only sometimes, using once, few, many, or a class for an expanded clone.

abundance: many
v_gene: TRBV6-5
j_gene: TRBJ2-5
d_gene: .
CDR3aa: CASSSGRQVKETQYF
CDR3nt: TGTGCCAGCAGCTCGGGACGACAGGTGAAAGAGACCCAGTACTTC

abundance: many
v_gene: TRBV12-3/TRBV12-4
j_gene: TRBJ1-5
d_gene: TRBD1
CDR3aa: CASSSTGGNQPQHF
CDR3nt: TGTGCCAGCAGTTCGACAGGGGGGAATCAGCCCCAGCATTTT

abundance: many
v_gene: TRBV11-2
j_gene: TRBJ2-5
d_gene: TRBD1
CDR3aa: CASSGRDSKRTQYF
CDR3nt: TGTGCCAGTTCCGGCCGGGACAGCAAGAGAACCCAGTACTTC

abundance: .
v_gene: TRBV6-2/TRBV6-3
j_gene: TRBJ1-5
d_gene: .
CDR3aa: CASSYRDTSNQPQHF
CDR3nt: TGTGCCAGCAGTTACCGGGACACCAGCAATCAGCCCCAGCATTTT

abundance: many
v_gene: TRBV6-1
j_gene: TRBJ2-7
d_gene: .
CDR3aa: CASSGDWAREQYF
CDR3nt: TGTGCCAGCAGTGGGGACTGGGCGAGGGAGCAGTACTTC

abundance: many
v_gene: TRBV12-3/TRBV12-4
j_gene: TRBJ1-2
d_gene: .
CDR3aa: CASSTTNTANYGYTF
CDR3nt: TGTGCCAGCTCAACGACGAACACGGCTAACTATGGCTACACCTTC

abundance: .
v_gene: TRBV6-1
j_gene: TRBJ2-5
d_gene: .
CDR3aa: CASRGRYQETQYF
CDR3nt: TGTGCCAGCAGGGGACGGTACCAAGAGACCCAGTACTTC

abundance: few
v_gene: TRBV12-5
j_gene: TRBJ2-4
d_gene: .
CDR3aa: CASGFQGGDIQYF
CDR3nt: TGTGCTAGTGGTTTCCAGGGCGGGGACATTCAGTACTTC

abundance: many
v_gene: TRBV6-1
j_gene: TRBJ1-1
d_gene: TRBD1
CDR3aa: CASTPGTETEAFF
CDR3nt: TGTGCCAGCACCCCTGGGACAGAAACTGAAGCTTTCTTT

abundance: .
v_gene: TRBV20-1
j_gene: TRBJ2-5
d_gene: TRBD2
CDR3aa: CSATGLAGGTQETQYF
CDR3nt: TGCAGTGCTACGGGACTAGCGGGAGGCACCCAAGAGACCCAGTACTTC

abundance: many
v_gene: TRBV28
j_gene: TRBJ2-7
d_gene: .
CDR3aa: CASLPRYGAYEQYF
CDR3nt: TGTGCCAGCCTCCCAAGATACGGTGCCTACGAGCAGTACTTC

abundance: many
v_gene: TRBV28
j_gene: TRBJ1-2
d_gene: .
CDR3aa: CASSLLERDRGYTF
CDR3nt: TGTGCCAGCAGTTTATTAGAGAGGGATAGAGGCTACACCTTC

abundance: many
v_gene: TRBV28
j_gene: TRBJ2-2
d_gene: TRBD2
CDR3aa: CASRSGLVNTGELFF
CDR3nt: TGTGCCAGCAGGTCCGGACTAGTTAACACCGGGGAGCTGTTTTTT

abundance: many
v_gene: TRBV12-3/TRBV12-4
j_gene: TRBJ1-1
d_gene: TRBD1
CDR3aa: CASSGQGLTEAFF
CDR3nt: TGTGCCAGCAGCGGACAGGGTTTAACTGAAGCTTTCTTT

abundance: many
v_gene: TRBV7-8
j_gene: TRBJ2-7
d_gene: .
CDR3aa: CASSTRGWPRNEQYF
CDR3nt: TGTGCCAGCAGCACTAGGGGGTGGCCCAGGAACGAGCAGTACTTC

abundance: many
v_gene: TRBV27
j_gene: TRBJ2-7
d_gene: TRBD2
CDR3aa: CASRTGTTYEQYF
CDR3nt: TGTGCCAGCAGAACCGGGACTACTTACGAGCAGTACTTC

abundance: few
v_gene: TRBV6-2/TRBV6-3
j_gene: TRBJ2-5
d_gene: TRBD2
CDR3aa: CASSYPKSGSFPAGRETQYF
CDR3nt: TGTGCCAGCAGCTACCCTAAGAGCGGGAGTTTCCCGGCGGGGCGAGAGACCCAGTACTTC

abundance: many
v_gene: TRBV7-2
j_gene: TRBJ1-1
d_gene: .
CDR3aa: CASSLGPRATEAFF
CDR3nt: TGTGCCAGCAGCTTAGGCCCACGGGCCACTGAAGCTTTCTTT